This T cell receptor beta chain was observed in a study of blood T cells in healthy people across ages. A second PCR, run for about 7 to 11 cycles, used a sample-barcoded 5' primer plus a J-beta primer mix. TCRdb fed the 5' RACE reads into MiXCR, producing one record per CDR3 protein. The data show roughly 800,000 distinct CDR3 sequences, around half seen once. CDR1 and CDR2 from the germline V gene are SGHVS and FQNEAQ. The CDR3 contains 13 residues. The V and J ends lost 11 bases and 2 bases respectively, with 14 bases between them. This TCR derives from a man older than 75 in good health. The specimen was blood. The genes are TRBV7-8 and TRBJ2-3; D is possibly TRBD1 (6 bases). CDR3 amino acids: CADGTGSTDTQYF. CDR3 DNA: TGTGCCGACGGCACAGGGTCCACAGATACGCAGTATTTT. The full variable domain, with the rest looked up from reference TRBV7-8 and TRBJ2-3, is GAGVSQSPRYKVAKRGQDVALRCDPISGHVSLFWYQQALGQGPEFLTYFQNEAQLDKSGLPSDRFFAERPEGSVSTLKIQRTQQEDSAVYLCADGTGSTDTQYFGPGTRLTVL.